The 7 T cell receptor beta chains below come from one sample, sequenced in a study of blood T cell repertoires in COVID-19. Profiled with immunoSEQ multiplex PCR; TCRdb holds only in-frame clones, not every one. The table has 97,000 or so clones, around nine tenths seen once. Source material: peripheral blood. These receptors were taken from a man aged 50-60 years with active or convalescent COVID-19.

The chain carries TRBV5-5 and TRBJ2-1; 9 positions agree with TRBD2. CDR1 and CDR2 (germline): SGHKS, YYEKEE (reference sequence). Germline trimming cut 4 bases from V and 7 bases from J; bases unmatched to any gene: 12. This CDR3 has 16 amino acids. CDR3 in amino acids: CASSRSSGGLFNEQFF. The CDR3 coding sequence is TGTGCCAGCAGCCGAAGTAGCGGGGGCCTTTTTAATGAGCAGTTCTTC.

J is TRBJ1-5 and V is TRBV24-1; the D gene is possibly TRBD1 (6 bases). Germline V gene lookup returns CDR1 KGHDR and CDR2 SFDVKD. V lost 5 bases and J lost 4, with 17 bases in between. The CDR3 spans 16 residues. Here the CDR3 DNA reads TGTGCCACCAGTGGCACCTCGGGGGGCGAGAATCAGCCCCAGCATTTT. Its translation is CATSGTSGGENQPQHF.

V and J are TRBV28 and TRBJ2-2, with D unclear. V lost 7 bases and J 7 bases, leaving 13 bases between the germline ends. Germline-derived CDR1 and CDR2 are MDHEN and SYDVKM. CDR3 length equals 13 residues. The CDR3 loop is CASIDWFSGELFF. CDR3 sequence (DNA): TGTGCCAGCATTGATTGGTTCAGCGGGGAGCTGTTTTTT.

This sequence joins TRBV19 and TRBJ2-1; perhaps TRBD2 as D (5 bases). V lost 3 bases and J lost 0, with 15 bases in between. The germline gives CDR1 LNHDA, CDR2 SQIVND (reference sequence). The CDR3 is 17 residues long. The CDR3 region is CASSMQRGQSSYNEQFF. In DNA form, the CDR3 reads TGTGCCAGTAGTATGCAACGGGGTCAAAGCTCCTACAATGAGCAGTTCTTC.

The chain's CDR3 is CASSLVDRGEEKLFF. CDR3 in DNA: TGCGCCAGCAGTCTCGTGGACAGGGGGGAAGAAAAACTGTTTTTT. The chain uses TRBV23-1 and TRBJ1-4; 10 nucleotides agree with TRBD1. TRBV23-1 is an ORF for which the function is uncertain. Trimming removed 4 bases from V and 8 bases from J; junction bases left unmatched: 7. The CDR3 length is 15 residues.

This chain connects TRBV28 to TRBJ1-3; 11 bases are shared with TRBD1. Germline CDR1 reads MDHEN; CDR2 reads SYDVKM. The CDR3 sequence is 16 residues long. Losses at the gene ends were 2 bases for V and 4 bases for J; bases not matched to a gene: 4. CDR3 residues: CASSLRTGGAGNTIYF. DNA for the CDR3: TGTGCCAGCAGTTTACGGACAGGGGGCGCGGGAAACACCATATATTTT.

This clone is labeled as medium-sized. The chain is built from TRBV28 and TRBJ1-3; D possibly corresponds to TRBD1 (5 bases). The CDR3 totals 14 residues. The germline V and J ends were trimmed by 3 bases and 0 bases, with 6 bases remaining between them. Germline loops: CDR1 MDHEN, CDR2 SYDVKM. The CDR3 DNA sequence: TGTGCCAGCAGTTTCGGGGGCTCTGGAAACACCATATATTTT. Protein product: CASSFGGSGNTIYF.